One T cell receptor (beta chain) is described in this entry. V gave up 4 bases and J gave up 2 bases; unmatched junction bases: 14. CDR3 size: 18 residues. Germline V gene sequence: CDR1 SGHNT, CDR2 YYREEE (reference sequence). This entry belongs to a study of cytomegalovirus exposure and HLA in healthy donors. Primers for the PCR totalled 60 Vbeta and 13 Jbeta. Libraries were prepared by immunoSEQ multiplex PCR; TCRdb keeps only in-frame clonotypes and omits some of them. Of roughly 93,000 clones in the sample, around three quarters were seen once. V and J are TRBV5-4 and TRBJ2-3, with 9 bases matching TRBD2. The sample taken for sequencing was PBMCs. The clonotype comes from a human donor in good health. CDR3 region: CASSVPGLAPFSTDTQYF. The CDR3 DNA reads TGTGCCAGCAGCGTCCCGGGACTAGCTCCTTTCTCCACAGATACGCAGTATTTT.